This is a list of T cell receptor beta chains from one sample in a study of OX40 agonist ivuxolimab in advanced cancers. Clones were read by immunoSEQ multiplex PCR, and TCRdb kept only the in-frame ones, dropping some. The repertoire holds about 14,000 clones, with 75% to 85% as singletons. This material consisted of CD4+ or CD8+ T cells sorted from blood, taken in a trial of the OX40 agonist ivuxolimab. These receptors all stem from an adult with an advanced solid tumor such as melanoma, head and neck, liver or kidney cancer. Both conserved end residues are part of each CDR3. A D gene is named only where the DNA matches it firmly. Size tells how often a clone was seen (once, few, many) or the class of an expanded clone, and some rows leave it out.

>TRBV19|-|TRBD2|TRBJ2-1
CASSLGGLAGGADEQFF
TGTGCCAGTAGCTTGGGGGGCTTAGCGGGAGGGGCCGATGAGCAGTTCTTC
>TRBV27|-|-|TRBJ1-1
CASSSSGLNTEAFF
TGTGCCAGCAGTTCCAGTGGTTTGAACACTGAAGCTTTCTTT
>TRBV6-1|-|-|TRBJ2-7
CASSEFPRKEQYF
TGTGCCAGCAGTGAATTCCCTCGGAAGGAGCAGTACTTC
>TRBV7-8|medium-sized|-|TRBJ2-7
CASSLGAGNVHEQYF
TGTGCCAGCAGCCTAGGGGCAGGGAACGTCCACGAGCAGTACTTC
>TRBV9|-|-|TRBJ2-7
CASNLGGGDEQYF
TGTGCCAGCAACCTAGGGGGAGGGGACGAGCAGTACTTC
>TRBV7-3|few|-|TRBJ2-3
CASSSVNTDTQYF
TGTGCCAGCAGCTCTGTCAACACAGATACGCAGTATTTT
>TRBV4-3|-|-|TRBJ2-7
CASSPPLTYEQYF
TGCGCCAGCAGCCCGCCGTTAACCTACGAGCAGTACTTC
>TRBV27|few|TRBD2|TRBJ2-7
CASSPGLAESYEQYF
TGTGCCAGCAGCCCGGGACTAGCGGAGAGTTACGAGCAGTACTTC
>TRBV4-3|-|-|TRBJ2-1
CASSQDREGEQFF
TGCGCCAGCAGCCAAGATAGGGAAGGCGAGCAGTTCTTC
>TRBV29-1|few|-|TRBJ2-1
CSVNSGSSYNEQFF
TGCAGCGTTAACAGTGGCAGCTCCTACAATGAGCAGTTCTTC
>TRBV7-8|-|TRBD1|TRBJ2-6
CASSLGDRGGLHSGANVLTF
TGTGCCAGCAGCTTAGGGGACCGAGGGGGCCTTCACTCTGGGGCCAACGTCCTGACTTTC
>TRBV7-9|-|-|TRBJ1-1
CASSPGYRDRAFF
TGTGCCAGCAGCCCCGGATACAGGGACCGAGCTTTCTTT
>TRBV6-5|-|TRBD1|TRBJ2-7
CASIDRGGDEQYF
TGTGCCAGCATCGACAGGGGTGGCGACGAGCAGTACTTC
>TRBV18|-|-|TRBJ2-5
CASSPTRRGAQETQYF
TGTGCCAGCTCACCCACCCGGAGAGGGGCCCAAGAGACCCAGTACTTC
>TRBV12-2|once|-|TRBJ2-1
CASRLTSTRLAGDNEQFF
TGTGCAAGTCGCCTTACCTCTACACGACTAGCGGGAGACAATGAGCAGTTCTTC
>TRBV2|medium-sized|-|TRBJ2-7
CASSAYEQYF
TGTGCCAGCAGTGCCTACGAGCAGTACTTC
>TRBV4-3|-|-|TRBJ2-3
CASSQEGAGARTDTQYF
TGCGCCAGCAGCCAAGAGGGGGCGGGGGCTCGCACAGATACGCAGTATTTT
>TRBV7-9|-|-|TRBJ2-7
CASSPDYEQYF
TGTGCCAGCAGCCCGGACTACGAGCAGTACTTC
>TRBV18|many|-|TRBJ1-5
CASSPSGGGNQPQHF
TGTGCCAGCTCACCAAGTGGGGGAGGCAATCAGCCCCAGCATTTT
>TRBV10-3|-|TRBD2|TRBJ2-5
CAISESEAPLAGDIQETQYF
TGTGCCATCAGTGAGTCAGAGGCCCCTTTAGCGGGGGACATACAAGAGACCCAGTACTTC
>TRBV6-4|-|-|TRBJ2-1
CASSESSYNEQFF
TGTGCCAGCAGTGAGAGCTCCTACAATGAGCAGTTCTTC
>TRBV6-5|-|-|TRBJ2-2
CASGVLANTGELFF
TGTGCCAGCGGGGTTTTAGCCAACACCGGGGAGCTGTTTTTT
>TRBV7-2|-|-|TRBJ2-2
CASNHGWAGELFF
TGTGCCAGCAACCATGGTTGGGCCGGGGAGCTGTTTTTT
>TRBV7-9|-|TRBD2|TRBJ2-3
CASSQLGRGGPSTDTQYF
TGTGCCAGCAGCCAATTGGGGCGGGGGGGTCCTAGCACAGATACGCAGTATTTT
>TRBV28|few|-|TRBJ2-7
CASSDTAGAYEQYF
TGTGCCAGCAGTGATACAGCCGGGGCCTACGAGCAGTACTTC
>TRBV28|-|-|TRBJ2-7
CASSLSQGPNYEQYF
TGTGCCAGCAGTTTATCTCAGGGGCCCAACTACGAGCAGTACTTC
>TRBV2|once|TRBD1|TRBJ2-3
CATLGDRTDTQYF
TGTGCCACCCTGGGGGACAGGACAGATACGCAGTATTTT
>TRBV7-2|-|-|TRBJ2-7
CASSLVEGGYEQYF
TGTGCCAGCAGCTTAGTGGAGGGAGGCTACGAGCAGTACTTC
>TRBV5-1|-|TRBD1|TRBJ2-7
CASSNGDSYEQYF
TGCGCCAGCAGCAACGGGGACAGCTACGAGCAGTACTTC
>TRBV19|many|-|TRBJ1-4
CASSIRQGNEKLFF
TGTGCCAGTAGTATTCGGCAGGGAAATGAAAAACTGTTTTTT
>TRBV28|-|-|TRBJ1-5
CASSLLVGEGQPQHF
TGTGCCAGCAGTTTATTGGTCGGGGAAGGCCAGCCCCAGCATTTT
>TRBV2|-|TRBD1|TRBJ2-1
CASRTGGSYNEQFF
TGTGCCAGCAGGACAGGGGGCTCCTACAATGAGCAGTTCTTC
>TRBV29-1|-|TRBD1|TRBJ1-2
CSVTGTALDYGYTF
TGCAGCGTTACCGGGACAGCCCTTGACTATGGCTACACCTTC
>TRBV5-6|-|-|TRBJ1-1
CASSLGGDLRRTFF
TGTGCCAGCAGCTTGGGAGGGGACCTCCGGAGAACTTTCTTT
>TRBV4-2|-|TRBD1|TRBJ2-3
CASSPRTGGADTQYF
TGTGCCAGCAGCCCTCGGACAGGGGGCGCAGATACGCAGTATTTT
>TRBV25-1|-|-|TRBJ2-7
CASSEAYEQYF
TGTGCCAGCAGTGAGGCCTACGAGCAGTACTTC
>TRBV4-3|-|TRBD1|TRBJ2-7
CASSHPGQSYEQYF
TGCGCCAGCAGCCATCCGGGACAGTCCTACGAGCAGTACTTC
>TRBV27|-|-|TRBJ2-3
CASSLAERTDTQYF
TGTGCCAGCAGTTTAGCGGAGAGGACAGATACGCAGTATTTT
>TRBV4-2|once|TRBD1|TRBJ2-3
CASSQDRQGDYTDTQYF
TGTGCCAGCAGCCAAGACCGACAGGGGGACTACACAGATACGCAGTATTTT
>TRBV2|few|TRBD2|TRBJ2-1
CASSDQRGYNEQFF
TGTGCCAGCAGTGACCAGCGGGGGTACAATGAGCAGTTCTTC
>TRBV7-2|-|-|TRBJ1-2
CASSSNGGYGYTF
TGTGCCAGCAGCTCCAACGGAGGCTATGGCTACACCTTC
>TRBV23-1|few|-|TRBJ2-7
CASSQIGRDRSSYEQYF
TGCGCCAGCAGTCAAATAGGGAGGGACAGGAGCTCCTACGAGCAGTACTTC
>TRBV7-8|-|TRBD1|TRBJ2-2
CASGGTGTGGELFF
TGTGCCAGCGGGGGGACAGGGACAGGCGGGGAGCTGTTTTTT
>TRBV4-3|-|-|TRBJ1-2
CASSPAWQGNYGYTF
TGCGCCAGCAGCCCAGCCTGGCAGGGCAACTATGGCTACACCTTC
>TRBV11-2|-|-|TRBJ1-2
CASSLVWDNGAGYTF
TGTGCCAGCAGCTTAGTTTGGGACAATGGCGCTGGCTACACCTTC
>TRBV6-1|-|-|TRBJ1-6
CASSEGIGNSPLHF
TGTGCCAGCAGTGAAGGGATAGGGAATTCACCCCTCCACTTT
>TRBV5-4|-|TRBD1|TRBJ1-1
CASSSGTGGYTEAFF
TGTGCCAGCAGCTCCGGGACAGGGGGCTACACTGAAGCTTTCTTT
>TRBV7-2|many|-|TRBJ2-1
CASSLDPGAFYNEQFF
TGTGCCAGCAGCTTAGACCCGGGGGCCTTCTACAATGAGCAGTTCTTC
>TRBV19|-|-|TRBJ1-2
CASSVIGSYGYTF
TGTGCCAGTAGTGTGATTGGGAGCTATGGCTACACCTTC